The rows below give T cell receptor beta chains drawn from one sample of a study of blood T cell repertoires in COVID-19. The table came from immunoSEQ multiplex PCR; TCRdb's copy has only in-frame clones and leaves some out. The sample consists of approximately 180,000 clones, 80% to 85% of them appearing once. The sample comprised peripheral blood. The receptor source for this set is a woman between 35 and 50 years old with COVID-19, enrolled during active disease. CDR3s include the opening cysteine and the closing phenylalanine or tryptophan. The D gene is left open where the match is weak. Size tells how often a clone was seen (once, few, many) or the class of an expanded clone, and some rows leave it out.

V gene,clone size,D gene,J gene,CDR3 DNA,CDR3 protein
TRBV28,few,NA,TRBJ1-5,TGTGCCAGCAGTTTAGGAGGGGGACGGGGGGCTGGTCAGCCCCAGCATTTT,CASSLGGGRGAGQPQHF
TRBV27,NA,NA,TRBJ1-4,TGTGCCAGCAGTTTATGGAGGGCAGGAGAAAAACTGTTTTTT,CASSLWRAGEKLFF
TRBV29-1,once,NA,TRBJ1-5,TGCAGCGTGACCCCTTCCGGGAGTCAGCCCCAGCATTTT,CSVTPSGSQPQHF
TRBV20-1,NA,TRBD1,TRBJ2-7,TGCAGTGTCAAGGGGACAGGGGCTCAGTACTTC,CSVKGTGAQYF
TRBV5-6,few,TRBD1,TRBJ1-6,TGTGCCAGCAGCCCGGGACAGGCGCCTAATTCACCCCTCCACTTT,CASSPGQAPNSPLHF
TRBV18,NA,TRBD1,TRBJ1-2,TGTGCCAGCTCCCAAATGGACAGGAACTATGGCTACACCTTC,CASSQMDRNYGYTF
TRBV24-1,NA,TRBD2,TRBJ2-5,TGTGCCACCAGTAGGGTAGCGGGAGGGACCCAGTACTTC,CATSRVAGGTQYF
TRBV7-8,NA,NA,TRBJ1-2,TGTGCCAGCAGCTTAGCAGGACAGTCGGACGGCTACACCTTC,CASSLAGQSDGYTF
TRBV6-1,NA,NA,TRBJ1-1,TGTGCCAGCAGTGACGGTTCGGGGACTGAAGCTTTCTTT,CASSDGSGTEAFF
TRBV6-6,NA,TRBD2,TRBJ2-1,TGTGCCAGCAGTCTCCGTGGGACTAGCGGGAGACCTAGCTCCTACAATGAGCAGTTCTTC,CASSLRGTSGRPSSYNEQFF
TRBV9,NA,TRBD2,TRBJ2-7,TGTGCCAGCAGCGTAGGTCGGACTAGCGGCTACGAGCAGTACTTC,CASSVGRTSGYEQYF
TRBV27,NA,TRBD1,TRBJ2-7,TGTGCCAGCAGTTTAAGGGCAGGGGGCATGAACGAGCAGTACTTC,CASSLRAGGMNEQYF
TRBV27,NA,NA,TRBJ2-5,TGTGCCAGCAGGCGTCAGGGTTACCAAGAGACCCAGTACTTC,CASRRQGYQETQYF
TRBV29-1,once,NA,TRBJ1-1,TGCAGCGTTGATAGGGGCTGGAACACTGAAGCTTTCTTT,CSVDRGWNTEAFF
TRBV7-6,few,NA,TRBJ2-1,TGTGCCAGCAGCTTCGGCTTAGGGAGCCTGGTGGATGAGCAGTTCTTC,CASSFGLGSLVDEQFF
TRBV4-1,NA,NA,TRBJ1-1,TGCGCCAGCAGCCAAGTTTGGGGAAGGGGGTTCACTGAAGCTTTCTTT,CASSQVWGRGFTEAFF
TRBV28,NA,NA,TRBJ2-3,TGTGCCAGCAGCCTCACAGTAGGTACGCAGTATTTT,CASSLTVGTQYF
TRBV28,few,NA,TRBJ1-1,TGTGCCAGCAGATCAACAGGGAGCACTGAAGCTTTCTTT,CASRSTGSTEAFF
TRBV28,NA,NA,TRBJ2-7,TGTGCCAGCAGTTTGATGCGAGCATCCTACGAGCAGTACTTC,CASSLMRASYEQYF
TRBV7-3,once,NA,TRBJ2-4,TGTGCCAGCAGCCCCATAGCCCCCTCGGGGGCCAAAAACATTCAGTACTTC,CASSPIAPSGAKNIQYF
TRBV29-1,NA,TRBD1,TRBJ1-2,TGCAGCGTGGGCGGACGGGACAGGGCTGGCTACACCTTC,CSVGGRDRAGYTF
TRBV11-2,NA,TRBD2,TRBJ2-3,TGTGCCAGCAGTCCCGGCGGGGGGCGAAGCACAGATACGCAGTATTTT,CASSPGGGRSTDTQYF
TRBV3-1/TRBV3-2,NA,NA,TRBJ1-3,TGTGCCAGCAGCCAAGTACGGGTAACTGGAAACACCATATATTTT,CASSQVRVTGNTIYF
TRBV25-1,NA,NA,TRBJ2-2,TGTGCCAGCAGTGAAGGGGGACAAACCGGGGAGCTGTTTTTT,CASSEGGQTGELFF
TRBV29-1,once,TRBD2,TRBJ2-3,TGCAGCATTGCGGGACTAGCGGGAAAAGATACGCAGTATTTT,CSIAGLAGKDTQYF
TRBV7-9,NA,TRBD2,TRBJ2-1,TGTGCCAGCAGCCCCCGGACTAGCGGGAGCTCGTACAATGAGCAGTTCTTC,CASSPRTSGSSYNEQFF
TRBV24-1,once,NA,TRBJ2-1,TGTGCCACCAGTGATTTTCGCCCGCGGAGTGAGCAGTTCTTC,CATSDFRPRSEQFF
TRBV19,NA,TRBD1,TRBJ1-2,TGTGCCACTCATCCAGGGGGAGCGGCTGGCTACACCTTC,CATHPGGAAGYTF
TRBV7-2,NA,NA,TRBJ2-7,TGTGCCAGCAGCTTAGGCTCGGCGGTTAGCTCCTACGAGCAGTACTTC,CASSLGSAVSSYEQYF
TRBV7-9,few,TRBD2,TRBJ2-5,TGTGCCAGCAGCTTAGGCTTGGCTAGCGGACAAGAGACCCAGTACTTC,CASSLGLASGQETQYF
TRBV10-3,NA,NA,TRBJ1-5,TGTGCCATCAGTGAGTCGGGCGGGCAGCCCCAGCATTTT,CAISESGGQPQHF
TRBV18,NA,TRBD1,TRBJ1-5,TGTGCCAGCTCACCGACAGGGAACAATCAGCCCCAGCATTTT,CASSPTGNNQPQHF
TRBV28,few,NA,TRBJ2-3,TGTGCCAGCAGTCCCTCCTTTGGCGGGGGCTCTACAGATACGCAGTATTTT,CASSPSFGGGSTDTQYF
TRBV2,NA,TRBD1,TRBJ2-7,TGTGCCAGAGCCCAGGGGGTCTCCTACGAGCAGTACTTC,CARAQGVSYEQYF
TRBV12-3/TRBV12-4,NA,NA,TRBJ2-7,TGTGCCAGCACCGGGGGTGCCTACGAGCAGTACTTC,CASTGGAYEQYF
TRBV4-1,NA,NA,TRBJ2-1,TGCGCCAGCAGCCATGAAAACCGACCGCGGTACGGCTCGTACAATGAGCAGTTCTTC,CASSHENRPRYGSYNEQFF